The 18 T cell receptor beta chains in this list originate from one sample, sequenced in a study of blood T cell repertoires in COVID-19. TCRdb's table, derived via immunoSEQ multiplex PCR, lists solely in-frame clones and lacks some. The sample has over 45,000 clones; around nine tenths are singletons. Sequenced material: peripheral blood. These receptors originate from a man in his 60s with active COVID-19.

The chain recombines TRBV12-3 or TRBV12-4 with TRBJ1-5, with D perhaps matching TRBD1 (5 bases). V lost 5 bases and J 5 bases, leaving 10 bases between the germline ends. This CDR3 has 13 residues. The CDR3 reads CASSGGVYQPQHF. In nucleotides, the CDR3 is TGTGCCAGCAGTGGGGGGGTGTATCAGCCCCAGCATTTT.

V gene TRBV5-4 combines with J gene TRBJ2-7; tentatively, D is TRBD1 (6 bases). CDR1 and CDR2 (germline): SGHNT, YYREEE (reference sequence). The CDR3 totals 15 residues. The ends were cut back, 2 bases at V and 0 bases at J, with 12 bases in the middle. CDR3 loop: CASSLGTPSSYEQYF. The CDR3 DNA is TGTGCCAGCAGCTTAGGGACACCCAGCTCCTACGAGCAGTACTTC.

Points on this clone: This sample includes further DNA sequences coding for the same CDR3. J is TRBJ1-1 and V is TRBV28; possibly TRBD1 for D (6 bases). The V and J ends lost 3 bases and 1 base respectively, with 12 bases between them. This CDR3 comprises 15 residues. CDR1 and CDR2 from the germline V gene are MDHEN and SYDVKM. For the CDR3, the DNA is TGTGCCAGCAGTTTGAACACAGGGCGGAACACTGAAGCTTTCTTT. Translation: CASSLNTGRNTEAFF.

The rearrangement links TRBV27 to TRBJ2-1; TRBD1 is a possible D gene (6 bases). Trimming left V 2 bases short and J 0 bases short, with 26 bases between. This CDR3 spans 21 amino acids. Germline loops: CDR1 MNHEY, CDR2 SMNVEV (reference sequence). CDR3 DNA sequence: TGTGCCAGCAGTTTACGGAGCAGGGGCAGGCTGGCCGCCAGCTCCTACAATGAGCAGTTCTTC. It is translated as CASSLRSRGRLAASSYNEQFF.

This clone was recorded a few times. The CDR3 DNA sequence: TGTGCCAGCAGCCCAAATGAGGCAGCGCGATACGAGCAGTACTTC. Translation: CASSPNEAARYEQYF. The rearrangement uses TRBV9 and TRBJ2-7, with unresolved D. V shed 4 bases and J shed 4 bases, with 18 bases lying between them. CDR1 and CDR2 from the germline V gene are SGDLS and YYNGEE. The CDR3 has 15 residues.

V is TRBV18 and J is TRBJ2-1; D is possibly TRBD2 (6 bases). Germline V gene sequence: CDR1 KGHSH, CDR2 LQKENI. V shed 1 base and J shed 8 bases, with 21 bases lying between them. The CDR3 sequence is 17 residues long. As DNA, the CDR3 is TGTGCCAGCTCACCACGGACTAACGCAGAAGTGAGCGATGAGCAGTTCTTC. It is translated as CASSPRTNAEVSDEQFF.

This chain connects TRBV6-2 or TRBV6-3 to TRBJ2-2; no reliable D call. The CDR3 runs 16 residues. CDR1 is MNHEY, CDR2 SVGEGT, per germline. The V end lost 0 bases, the J end lost 1 base, and 9 bases lay between the germline ends. CDR3 bases: TGTGCCAGCAGTTACTCGATAGCAGAGAACACCGGGGAGCTGTTTTTT. Protein: CASSYSIAENTGELFF.

The CDR3 sequence: CASSGGTSGSREQFF. CDR3 coding DNA: TGTGCCAGCAGTGGGGGGACTAGCGGGAGCCGGGAGCAGTTCTTC. This chain links TRBV2 with TRBJ2-1, with TRBD2 identical over 14 bases. This CDR3 contains 15 residues. V dropped 4 bases and J dropped 10; count of bases not matched to a gene: 6. Germline V gene sequence: CDR1 SNHLY, CDR2 FYNNEI.

This clone was seen a single time. The J gene is TRBJ2-1, the V gene TRBV18; D is unresolved. Germline CDR1 and CDR2: KGHSH and LQKENI. CDR3 length: 13 residues. Trimming took off 6 bases at V and 7 bases at J, with 13 bases between the two ends. The CDR3 region is CASSPGLRNEQFF. In nucleotides, the CDR3 is TGTGCCAGCTCCCCCGGGTTAAGGAATGAGCAGTTCTTC.

The rearrangement links TRBV18 to TRBJ2-1; 14 bases line up with TRBD2. Germline V lookup: CDR1 KGHSH, CDR2 LQKENI. The CDR3 length is 17 residues. The V and J ends lost 6 bases and 0 bases, in that order; junction bases with no gene match: 4. The chain's CDR3 is CASSPGTSGSSYNEQFF. As DNA, the CDR3 is TGTGCCAGCTCCCCCGGGACTAGCGGGAGCTCCTACAATGAGCAGTTCTTC. Based on the CDR3 plus reference TRBV18 and TRBJ2-1, the full variable domain is NAGVMQNPRHLVRRRGQEARLRCSPMKGHSHVYWYRQLPEEGLKFMVYLQKENIIDESGMPKERFSAEFPKEGPSILRIQQVVRGDSAAYFCASSPGTSGSSYNEQFFGPGTRLTVL.

The chain uses TRBV6-4 and TRBJ2-5; possibly TRBD1 for D (6 bases). The CDR3 is made up of 13 amino acids. CDR1 is MRHNA and CDR2 is SNTAGT in the germline V gene. With 6 bases removed from V and 5 bases from J, the gap between germline ends came to 13 bases. DNA of the CDR3: TGTGCCAGCAGCGTACAGGGATCGGAGACCCAGTACTTC. Protein: CASSVQGSETQYF.

This clone appeared a few times. V and J are TRBV19 and TRBJ1-1; D may be TRBD1 (6 bases). Trimming shortened V by 5 bases and J by 4 bases, and 17 bases separated the two germline ends. CDR3 length equals 15 residues. Germline V gene data show CDR1 as LNHDA and CDR2 as SQIVND (reference sequence). Here the CDR3 DNA reads TGTGCCAGTAGTGCCAGACGGGGGGCTACCACTGAAGCTTTCTTT. It translates to CASSARRGATTEAFF.

This CDR3 reads CASSGSTYEQYF. The DNA of the CDR3 is TGTGCCAGCAGTGGGAGCACCTACGAGCAGTACTTC. This chain connects TRBV2 to TRBJ2-7; D is uncertain. CDR3 size: 12 residues. The germline V gene has CDR1 SNHLY and CDR2 FYNNEI. Trimming removed 4 bases at V and 2 bases at J, with 6 bases between.

CDR3 protein: CASSRPQAGSEVYEQYF. The CDR3 DNA reads as TGCGCCAGCAGCCGACCCCAAGCGGGGTCGGAGGTTTACGAGCAGTACTTC. The chain links TRBV4-1 to TRBJ2-7; TRBD2 matches at 7 bases. Trimming at V came to 4 bases and at J to 4 bases, leaving 16 bases not matched to a gene. From germline, CDR1 is MGHRA and CDR2 YSYEKL. CDR3 size: 17 residues.

V is TRBV19 and J is TRBJ2-2; 12 bases line up with TRBD2. The junction had 2 bases not matched to a gene; V was cut back by 6 bases and J by 6 bases. This CDR3 contains 14 residues. Germline V gene lookup returns CDR1 LNHDA and CDR2 SQIVND (reference sequence). CDR3 protein: CASRRLAGAGELFF. The CDR3 coding sequence is TGTGCCAGTAGAAGACTAGCGGGAGCCGGGGAGCTGTTTTTT.

This chain links TRBV4-1 with TRBJ2-7; 13 bases agree with TRBD2. V was pared by 4 bases and J by 5 bases, with 5 bases of the junction left unmatched. Looked up from germline, CDR1 is MGHRA and CDR2 is YSYEKL. CDR3 length: 15 residues. CDR3 region: CASSPTSGRAHEQYF. The CDR3, as DNA: TGCGCCAGCAGCCCCACTAGCGGGAGGGCCCACGAGCAGTACTTC.

The chain has TRBV2 and TRBJ2-5; 8 bases are shared with TRBD2. V lost 3 bases to trimming and J lost 2 bases; unmatched junction nucleotides: 2. CDR3 length: 14 residues. Germline V gene sequence: CDR1 SNHLY, CDR2 FYNNEI. The CDR3 DNA follows: TGTGCCAGCAGTGACGGGGGGGGTCAAGAGACCCAGTACTTC. Translating gives CASSDGGGQETQYF.

The V call is TRBV5-1, the J call TRBJ2-3; tentative D call: TRBD2 (5 bases). The CDR3 covers 16 residues. From germline, CDR1 is SGHRS and CDR2 YFSETQ. Trimming stripped 0 bases from V and 4 bases from J, with 15 bases between. Here the CDR3 DNA reads TGCGCCAGCAGCTTGGAGGCGAGGGCGGGCGCAGATACGCAGTATTTT. This sequence encodes CASSLEARAGADTQYF.